The clone carrying this T cell receptor beta chain has more than one count but fewer than ten. The antigen is undetermined. Germline V gene sequence: CDR1 KGHSH, CDR2 LQKENI. The CDR3 runs 12 residues. V lost 3 bases, J lost 7 bases, and 9 bases lay in between. The treatment was: treatment-naive control, cytoreductive nephrectomy. The patient's renal cell carcinoma had clear cell pathology. This sample stems from a study of radiation and T cells in renal cell carcinoma. Overall study findings and caveats: Dominant CDR3 motifs occupied more repertoire in irradiated than control tumors.

Clones were read by immunoSEQ multiplex PCR, and TCRdb kept only the in-frame ones, dropping some. The sample has about 15,000 clones, roughly 50% seen once. The sequencing used tumor tissue, collected from a patient whose treatment was nephrectomy without radiotherapy. This clonotype was obtained from a man aged 50 to 59 with renal cell carcinoma. The genes are TRBV18 and TRBJ1-1; possibly TRBD1 for D (5 bases). The CDR3 DNA follows: TGTGCCAGCTCACCGGGGACGGATGAAGCTTTCTTT. Its translation: CASSPGTDEAFF.